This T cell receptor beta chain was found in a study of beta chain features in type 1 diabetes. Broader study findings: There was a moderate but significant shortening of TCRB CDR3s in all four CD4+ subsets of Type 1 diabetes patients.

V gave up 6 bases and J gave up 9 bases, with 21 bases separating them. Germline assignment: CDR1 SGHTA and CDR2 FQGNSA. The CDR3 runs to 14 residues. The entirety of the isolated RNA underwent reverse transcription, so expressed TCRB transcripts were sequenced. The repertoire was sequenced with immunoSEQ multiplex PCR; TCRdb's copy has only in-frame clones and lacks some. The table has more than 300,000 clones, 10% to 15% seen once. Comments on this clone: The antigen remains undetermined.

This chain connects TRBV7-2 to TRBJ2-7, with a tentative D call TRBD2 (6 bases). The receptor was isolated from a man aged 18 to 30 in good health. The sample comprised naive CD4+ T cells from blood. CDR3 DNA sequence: TGTGCCAGCAGGTCGGGACTCCCGCCCCCTCGGCAGTACTTC. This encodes CASRSGLPPPRQYF.